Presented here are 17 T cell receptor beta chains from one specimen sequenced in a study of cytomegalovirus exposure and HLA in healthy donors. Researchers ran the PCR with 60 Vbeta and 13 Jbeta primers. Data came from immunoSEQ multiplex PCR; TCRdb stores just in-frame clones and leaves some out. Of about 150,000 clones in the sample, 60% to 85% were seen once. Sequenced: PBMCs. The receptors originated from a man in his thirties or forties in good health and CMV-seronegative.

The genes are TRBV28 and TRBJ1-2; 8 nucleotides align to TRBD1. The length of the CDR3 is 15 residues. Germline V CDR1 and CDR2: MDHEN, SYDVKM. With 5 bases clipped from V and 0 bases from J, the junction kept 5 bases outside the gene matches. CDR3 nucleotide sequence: TGTGCCAGCAGTGTCGGGGACAGGACTAACTATGGCTACACCTTC. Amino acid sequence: CASSVGDRTNYGYTF.

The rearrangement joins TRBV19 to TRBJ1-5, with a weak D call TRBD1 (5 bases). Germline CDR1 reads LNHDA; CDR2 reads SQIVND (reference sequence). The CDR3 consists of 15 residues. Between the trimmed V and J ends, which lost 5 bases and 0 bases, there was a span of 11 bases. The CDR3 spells CASSGGAYSNQPQHF. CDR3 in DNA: TGTGCCAGTAGTGGCGGGGCTTATAGCAATCAGCCCCAGCATTTT. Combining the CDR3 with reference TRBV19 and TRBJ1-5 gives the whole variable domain DGGITQSPKYLFRKEGQNVTLSCEQNLNHDAMYWYRQDPGQGLRLIYYSQIVNDFQKGDIAEGYSVSREKKESFPLTVTSAQKNPTAFYLCASSGGAYSNQPQHFGDGTRLSIL.

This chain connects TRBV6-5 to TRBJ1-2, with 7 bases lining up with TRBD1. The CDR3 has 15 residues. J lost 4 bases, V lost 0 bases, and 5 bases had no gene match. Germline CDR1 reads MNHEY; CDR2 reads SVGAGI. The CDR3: CASSYSPTGSYGYTF. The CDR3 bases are TGTGCCAGCAGTTACTCCCCGACAGGGTCCTATGGCTACACCTTC.

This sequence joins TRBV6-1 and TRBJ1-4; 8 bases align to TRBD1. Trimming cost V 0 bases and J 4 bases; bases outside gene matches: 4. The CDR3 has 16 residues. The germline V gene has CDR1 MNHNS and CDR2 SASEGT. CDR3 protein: CASSEAWGQDNEKLFF. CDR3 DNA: TGTGCCAGCAGTGAAGCGTGGGGACAGGATAATGAAAAACTGTTTTTT.

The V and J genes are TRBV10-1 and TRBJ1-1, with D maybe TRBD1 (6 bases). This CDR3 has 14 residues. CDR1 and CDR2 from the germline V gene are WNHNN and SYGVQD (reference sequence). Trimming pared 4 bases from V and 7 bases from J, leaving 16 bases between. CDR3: CASSGLGGGSEAFF. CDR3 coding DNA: TGCGCCAGCAGTGGCCTAGGGGGGGGCAGTGAAGCTTTCTTT.

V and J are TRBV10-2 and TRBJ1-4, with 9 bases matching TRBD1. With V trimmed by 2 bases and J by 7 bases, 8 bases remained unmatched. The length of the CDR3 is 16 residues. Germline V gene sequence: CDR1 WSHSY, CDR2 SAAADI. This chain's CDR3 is CASSERSGQGTEKLFF. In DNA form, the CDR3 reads TGCGCCAGCAGTGAGAGGTCAGGACAGGGGACTGAAAAACTGTTTTTT.

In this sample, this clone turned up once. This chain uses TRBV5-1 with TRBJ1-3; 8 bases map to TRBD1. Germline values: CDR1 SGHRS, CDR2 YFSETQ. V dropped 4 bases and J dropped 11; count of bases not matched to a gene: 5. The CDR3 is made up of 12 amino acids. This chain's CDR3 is CASSPDRAAIYF. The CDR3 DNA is TGCGCCAGCAGCCCGGACAGGGCGGCCATATATTTT.

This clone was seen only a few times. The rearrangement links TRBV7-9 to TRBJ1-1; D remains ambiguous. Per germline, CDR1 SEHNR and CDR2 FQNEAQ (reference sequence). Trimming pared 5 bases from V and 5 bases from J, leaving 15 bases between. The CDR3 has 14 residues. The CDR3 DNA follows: TGTGCCAGCAGCCTCGACTTAATTGGGACTGAAGCTTTCTTT. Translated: CASSLDLIGTEAFF.

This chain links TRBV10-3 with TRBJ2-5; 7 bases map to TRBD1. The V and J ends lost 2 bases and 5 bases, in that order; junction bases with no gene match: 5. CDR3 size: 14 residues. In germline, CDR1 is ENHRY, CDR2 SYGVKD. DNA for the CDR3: TGTGCCATCAGTGAGGACAGGGACCCGGAGACCCAGTACTTC. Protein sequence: CAISEDRDPETQYF.

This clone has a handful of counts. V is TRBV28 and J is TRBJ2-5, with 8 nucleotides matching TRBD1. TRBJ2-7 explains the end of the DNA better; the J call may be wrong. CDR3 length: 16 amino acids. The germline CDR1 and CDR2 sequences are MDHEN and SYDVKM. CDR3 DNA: TGTGCCAGCAGGCTACTCAGGGGGCACAGCTCCTACGAGCAGTACTTC. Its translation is CASRLLRGHSSYEQYF.

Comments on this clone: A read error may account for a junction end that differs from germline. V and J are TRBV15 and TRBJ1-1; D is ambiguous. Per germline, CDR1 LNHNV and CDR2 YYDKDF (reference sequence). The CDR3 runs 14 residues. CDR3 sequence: CATSAVRDAGRAIF. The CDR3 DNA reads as TGTGCCACCAGCGCTGTCCGGGATGCTGGGAGAGCGATCTTT.

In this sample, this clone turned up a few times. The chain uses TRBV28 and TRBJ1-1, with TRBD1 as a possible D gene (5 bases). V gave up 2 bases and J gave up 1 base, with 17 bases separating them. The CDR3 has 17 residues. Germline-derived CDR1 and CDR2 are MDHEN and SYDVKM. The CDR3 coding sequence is TGTGCCAGCAGTTTAGGCCAAATGTGGGGCCCGAACACTGAAGCTTTCTTT. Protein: CASSLGQMWGPNTEAFF.

The CDR3 here is CASSLGQGIGYTF. CDR3 coding DNA: TGCGCCAGCAGCTTGGGTCAGGGGATCGGCTACACCTTC. The chain links TRBV5-1 to TRBJ1-2; D may be TRBD1 (6 bases). Germline lookup yields CDR1 SGHRS and CDR2 YFSETQ. The CDR3 is 13 residues long. V was shortened by 0 bases and J by 8 bases, with 11 bases between the two germline ends.

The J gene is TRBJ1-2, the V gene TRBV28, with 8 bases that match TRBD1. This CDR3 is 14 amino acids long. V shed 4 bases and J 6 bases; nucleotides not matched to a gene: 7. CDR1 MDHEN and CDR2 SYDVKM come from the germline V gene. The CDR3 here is CASSSWTGRNGYTF. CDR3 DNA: TGTGCCAGCAGTTCCTGGACAGGGCGGAATGGCTACACCTTC.

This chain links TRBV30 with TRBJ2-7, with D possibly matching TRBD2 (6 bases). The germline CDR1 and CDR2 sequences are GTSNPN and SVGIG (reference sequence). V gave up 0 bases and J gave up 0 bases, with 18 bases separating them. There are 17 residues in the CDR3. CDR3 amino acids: CAWSVIPPVGGSYEQYF. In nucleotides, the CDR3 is TGTGCCTGGAGTGTAATCCCTCCGGTGGGGGGCTCCTACGAGCAGTACTTC.

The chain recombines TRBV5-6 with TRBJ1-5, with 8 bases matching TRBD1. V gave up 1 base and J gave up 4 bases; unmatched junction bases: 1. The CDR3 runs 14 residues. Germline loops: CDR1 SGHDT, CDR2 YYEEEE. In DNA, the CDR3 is TGTGCCAGCAGCTTGACAGGGGGGAATCAGCCCCAGCATTTT. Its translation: CASSLTGGNQPQHF.

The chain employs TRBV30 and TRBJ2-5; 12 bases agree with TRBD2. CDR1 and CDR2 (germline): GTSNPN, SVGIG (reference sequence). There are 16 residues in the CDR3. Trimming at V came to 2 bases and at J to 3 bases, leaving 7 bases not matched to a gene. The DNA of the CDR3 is TGTGCCTGGAGTCCATTCCGGACTAGCGGGGAAGAGACCCAGTACTTC. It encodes CAWSPFRTSGEETQYF. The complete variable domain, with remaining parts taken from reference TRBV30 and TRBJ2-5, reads SQTIHQWPATLVQPVGSPLSLECTVEGTSNPNLYWYRQAAGRGLQLLFYSVGIGQISSEVPQNLSASRPQDRQFILSSKKLLLSDSGFYLCAWSPFRTSGEETQYFGPGTRLLVL.